This T cell receptor beta chain was profiled in a study of response to subunit inactivated influenza vaccine. The study's findings and limits: Every seasonal influenza vaccination brings in few new T cells, the authors suggested.

As to this clonotype: Its antigen is unidentified.

The CDR3 length is 14 residues. V lost 7 bases to trimming and J lost 9 bases, with 19 bases between them. The germline V gene has CDR1 MNHEY and CDR2 SVGEGT. TCRdb redid the calling of the RT-PCR reads with MiXCR, one entry per CDR3 protein. The profile shows roughly 460,000 distinct CDR3 sequences, approximately 10% of them singletons. This TCR came from a man aged 50 to 60 who received an inactivated influenza vaccine. The sample was PBMCs from blood, taken roughly 46 days after vaccination. The chain links TRBV6-2 or TRBV6-3 to TRBJ2-1, with D perhaps TRBD2 (5 bases). The CDR3 nucleotides are TGTGCCAGCACCGATCCGGGCCCCGGAGGTGAGCAGTTCTTC. Translation: CASTDPGPGGEQFF.